The 24 T cell receptor beta chains given below trace back to one sample, sequenced in a study of T cells in severe cutaneous drug reactions. The patients sequenced had a carbamazepine-induced Stevens-Johnson syndrome or toxic epidermal necrolysis reaction. TCR subtype-specific primers in iRepertoire multiplex PCR prepared libraries for bulk and single-cell sequencing. TCRdb re-called the multiplex PCR reads and gives one entry per CDR3 protein, without DNA. Its listing shows about 8,300 distinct CDR3 sequences. What was sequenced was cells from a skin blister. These receptors all come from a human donor with a severe cutaneous adverse drug reaction.

The CDR3 sequence: CASKGQGTSPLHF. This chain uses TRBV19 with TRBJ1-6; there is no DNA to check the TCRdb D call of TRBD1. The CDR3 is 13 amino acids. Germline CDR1 reads LNHDA; CDR2 reads SQIVND (reference sequence).

CDR3 residues: CSARGTRGAYSNQPQHF. V usage is TRBV20-1 and J usage is TRBJ1-5. Germline loops: CDR1 DFQATT, CDR2 SNEGSKA (reference sequence). The CDR3 contains 17 residues.

The chain joins TRBV12-3 or TRBV12-4 to TRBJ2-3; the TCRdb D gene call, TRBD2, has no DNA to confirm it. The CDR3 loop spans 18 amino acids. The CDR3 spells CASSPLPPGLAGATGQYF.

This chain joins TRBV2 and TRBJ2-7. The CDR3 runs to 12 residues. Germline CDR1 is SNHLY and CDR2 is FYNNEI. CDR3: CASSDAIVEQYF.

V usage is TRBV6-6 and J usage is TRBJ1-2. Germline lookup yields CDR1 MNHNY and CDR2 SVGAGI (reference sequence). CDR3 size: 18 residues. The CDR3 reads CASSYLLDPSWFSYGYTF.

The chain has TRBV19 and TRBJ1-1; TCRdb's D gene call, TRBD1, goes unchecked for lack of DNA. Per the germline V gene, CDR1 is LNHDA and CDR2 is SQIVND (reference sequence). The CDR3 has 13 amino acids. This CDR3 is CASSWQGATEAFF.

The chain uses TRBV6-5 and TRBJ2-2; absent DNA, TCRdb's TRBD1 call cannot be checked. Germline-derived CDR1 and CDR2 are MNHEY and SVGAGI. The CDR3 consists of 17 residues. The CDR3 reads CASSPPLGSGNTGELFF.

The V and J genes are TRBV4-1 and TRBJ1-2. The CDR3 runs 14 residues. The germline gives CDR1 MGHRA, CDR2 YSYEKL. This chain's CDR3 is CASSQTGTLYGYTF.

The chain is built from TRBV12-3 or TRBV12-4 and TRBJ2-3. This CDR3 contains 12 residues. The CDR3 sequence is CASTYGFETQYF.

CDR3 sequence: CASSVGGQRGGQYF. This rearrangement joins TRBV9 to TRBJ2-3; TCRdb lists TRBD1, though no DNA is available to test this call. CDR3 length: 14 residues. Germline-derived CDR1 and CDR2 are SGDLS and YYNGEE.

The chain couples TRBV3-1 to TRBJ2-1; absent DNA, TCRdb's TRBD1 call cannot be checked. This CDR3 has 14 residues. Germline V gene sequence: CDR1 LGHDT, CDR2 YNNKEL (reference sequence). The CDR3 sequence is CASSQTGMNNEQFF.

The rearrangement joins TRBV7-3 to TRBJ2-7; the TRBD2 assignment by TCRdb is unverifiable without DNA. The CDR3 consists of 13 residues. Germline loops: CDR1 SGHTA, CDR2 FQGTGA. Here the CDR3 reads CASPPGLAYEQYF.

The rearrangement links TRBV28 to TRBJ1-2; no DNA is available, so the TRBD1 call from TCRdb remains unchecked. Germline CDR1 reads MDHEN; CDR2 reads SYDVKM. This CDR3 contains 15 residues. This CDR3 is CASSFTRLGQMDYTF.

The V call is TRBV28, the J call TRBJ2-5; TCRdb gives TRBD1 as the D gene, but with no DNA this cannot be confirmed. The length of the CDR3 is 13 residues. CDR1 is MDHEN, CDR2 SYDVKM, per germline. This CDR3 reads CASMRGPYETQYF.

By frequency, this clonotype is medium-sized. The V and J genes are TRBV7-6 and TRBJ2-1; TCRdb selects TRBD2, and the lack of DNA leaves this call unchecked. The length of the CDR3 is 15 residues. Germline CDR1 is SGHVS and CDR2 is FNYEAQ. The CDR3 protein is CASSLTSGSSNEQFF.

The J gene is TRBJ2-7, the V gene TRBV9; the D call from TCRdb, TRBD2, cannot be confirmed without DNA. CDR1 SGDLS and CDR2 YYNGEE come from the germline V gene. The CDR3 length is 16 residues. The CDR3: CASSDGTSGSPYEQYF.

This chain uses TRBV6-2 or TRBV6-3 with TRBJ2-7; checking the TCRdb D call of TRBD1 is not possible without DNA. This CDR3 is built from 16 residues. In germline, CDR1 is MNHEY, CDR2 SVGEGT. The CDR3 is CASSYSSGTAHPEQYF.

The rearrangement joins TRBV29-1 to TRBJ2-1; TCRdb picks TRBD1, but there is no DNA to check that call. Germline V gives CDR1 SQVTM, CDR2 ANQGSEA. The CDR3 spans 16 residues. CDR3 protein: CSVEAPDRSSYNEQFF.

This chain uses TRBV9 with TRBJ2-1; TCRdb lists TRBD2, though no DNA is available to test this call. This CDR3 contains 14 residues. The germline CDR1 and CDR2 sequences are SGDLS and YYNGEE. CDR3 amino acids: CASNLAGENNEQFF.

The CDR3 loop reads CASSSGEQGLSTEAFF. The chain has TRBV27 and TRBJ1-1; without DNA, the TCRdb call of TRBD1 cannot be checked. The CDR3 loop spans 16 amino acids. Germline V gene lookup returns CDR1 MNHEY and CDR2 SMNVEV (reference sequence).

The chain combines TRBV28 with TRBJ2-7; with no DNA, the TCRdb D assignment of TRBD1 cannot be verified. Germline V gene lookup returns CDR1 MDHEN and CDR2 SYDVKM. This CDR3 comprises 14 residues. This CDR3 is CASSFIGQGYEQYF.

The CDR3 region is CASAPQLAGLDTQYF. The V and J genes are TRBV2 and TRBJ2-3; absent DNA, TCRdb's TRBD2 call cannot be checked. CDR3 length equals 15 residues. Germline assignment: CDR1 SNHLY and CDR2 FYNNEI.

The V gene is TRBV7-8, the J gene TRBJ2-2; TCRdb selects TRBD1, and the lack of DNA leaves this call unchecked. CDR1 and CDR2 from the germline V gene are SGHVS and FQNEAQ. This CDR3 spans 15 amino acids. CDR3 residues: CASSAWTGTPGELFF.

The chain combines TRBV20-1 with TRBJ2-5; TCRdb's D call, TRBD2, is unchecked because there is no DNA. In germline, CDR1 is DFQATT, CDR2 SNEGSKA (reference sequence). The CDR3 extends over 17 amino acids. The CDR3 loop reads CSARDSLETRISKTQYF.